The rows below give T cell receptor beta chains drawn from one sample of a study of blood T cell repertoires in COVID-19. Sequencing was performed with immunoSEQ multiplex PCR; in TCRdb, only in-frame clones are kept and a portion is missing. The sample consists of 150,000 to 200,000 clones, 79% of them appearing once. Sequenced sample: PBMCs or T cells enriched from blood (not recorded which). These receptors came from a woman in her 70s in a cohort exposed to, infected with or recovered from COVID-19 (not recorded which). Both conserved end residues are trimmed from each CDR3. Each record gives: V gene, CDR3 protein.

V gene: TRBV3-1/TRBV3-2; CDR3 protein: ASSQDHSSDTQY
V gene: TRBV6-4; CDR3 protein: ASSDSSGGWSPLH
V gene: TRBV28; CDR3 protein: ASYREGSLVYGYT
V gene: TRBV4-1; CDR3 protein: ASSQDLLRDGGRGYT
V gene: TRBV3-1/TRBV3-2; CDR3 protein: ASTPTSAQETQY
V gene: TRBV5-1; CDR3 protein: ASSAPGQSLFGDTEAF
V gene: TRBV19; CDR3 protein: ASSPGTSKGTGELF
V gene: TRBV18; CDR3 protein: ASSLPSGRAVEQF
V gene: TRBV20-1; CDR3 protein: SAPTGTEQY
V gene: TRBV7-3; CDR3 protein: ASSKGRGPYNEQF
V gene: TRBV7-9; CDR3 protein: ASSLKGYGYT
V gene: TRBV28; CDR3 protein: ASQRDITQAF
V gene: TRBV7-9; CDR3 protein: ASSLSTESYNEQF
V gene: TRBV28; CDR3 protein: ASSPGQSTDTQY
V gene: TRBV19; CDR3 protein: ASSPTGGRRVSNQPQH
V gene: TRBV9; CDR3 protein: ASSSTGGHQPQH
V gene: TRBV2; CDR3 protein: ASGGWTFSYEQY
V gene: TRBV7-2; CDR3 protein: ASSSGVSNGYT
V gene: TRBV6-2/TRBV6-3; CDR3 protein: ASSFSTTGLGYEQY
V gene: TRBV6-5; CDR3 protein: ASSSTGPSYNEQF
V gene: TRBV28; CDR3 protein: ASIKAGYSNQPQH
V gene: TRBV7-2; CDR3 protein: ASSLGGGNEQF
V gene: TRBV14; CDR3 protein: ASSPLGQGSGGAQY
V gene: TRBV7-3; CDR3 protein: ASSLIQGGELF
V gene: TRBV6-2/TRBV6-3; CDR3 protein: ASSSPAGKINYGYT
V gene: TRBV10-1; CDR3 protein: ASKKDSRTSGRIFTDTQY
V gene: TRBV19; CDR3 protein: ASSIRDRGSEPLH
V gene: TRBV6-4; CDR3 protein: ASSEMLGSTEQF
V gene: TRBV7-2; CDR3 protein: ASSFDPLEALETQY
V gene: TRBV24-1; CDR3 protein: ATSDTKGLAGGGDTQY
V gene: TRBV28; CDR3 protein: ASSALDRNYGYT
V gene: TRBV3-1/TRBV3-2; CDR3 protein: ASSPIPGTETTNEKLF
V gene: TRBV13; CDR3 protein: ASSLGLAHNEQF
V gene: TRBV5-1; CDR3 protein: ASSDRGLAGDEQF
V gene: TRBV2; CDR3 protein: ASKNSGSFDEQY
V gene: TRBV6-5; CDR3 protein: ASIYSYEQY
V gene: TRBV5-8; CDR3 protein: ANPSGRTDTQY
V gene: TRBV12-5; CDR3 protein: ASVGGSGAYNEQF
V gene: TRBV27; CDR3 protein: ASNTGTDMNTEAF
V gene: TRBV7-3; CDR3 protein: ASSLRGGASYNEQF
V gene: TRBV28; CDR3 protein: ASNPGLADTDTQY
V gene: TRBV15; CDR3 protein: ATSRDMAGGYT
V gene: TRBV30; CDR3 protein: AWNRAVEYGYT
V gene: TRBV6-5; CDR3 protein: ASSYAGTGNQPQH
V gene: TRBV11-2; CDR3 protein: ASSLDRAGELF
V gene: TRBV6-5; CDR3 protein: ASSYSTPGYEQF
V gene: TRBV4-2; CDR3 protein: ASSQRQGARTSEPYNEQF
V gene: TRBV2; CDR3 protein: ASSETGQMNTEAF
V gene: TRBV27; CDR3 protein: ASSARGTVKETQY
V gene: TRBV19; CDR3 protein: ASSIIPGTGTYEQY
V gene: TRBV12-5; CDR3 protein: ASGSTGGGDTQY
V gene: TRBV21-1; CDR3 protein: ASSRLGNQPQH
V gene: TRBV5-1; CDR3 protein: ASSPTTSGSTTQY